Listed below are T cell receptor beta chains from one sample, sequenced in a study of Graves' ophthalmopathy and Graves' hyperthyroidism. TCRdb used MiXCR to reprocess the multiplex PCR reads, holding one entry per CDR3 protein. The profile covers 200,000 to 250,000 distinct CDR3 sequences, with under 30% appearing a single time and approximately 8.6% taken by the ten largest. The specimen sequenced was peripheral blood. The origin of the receptors is a man aged 45-65 years with Graves' ophthalmopathy. The CDR3 runs from the conserved cysteine through the conserved F or W. A D gene is named only where the DNA matches it firmly. Clone size, where shown, is once, few, many, or a class for clones that have expanded.

clone_size,v_call,d_call,j_call,cdr3_aa,cdr3_nt
.,TRBV7-6,.,TRBJ2-7,CASSSRTLGREQYF,TGTGCCAGCAGCTCCCGGACCCTTGGGCGGGAGCAGTACTTC
many,TRBV12-3/TRBV12-4,.,TRBJ1-6,CASSPSNSPLHF,TGTGCCAGCAGTCCTAGTAATTCACCCCTCCACTTT
many,TRBV7-9,.,TRBJ1-6,CASSLTGPNSPLHF,TGTGCCAGCAGCCTAACCGGGCCTAATTCACCCCTCCACTTT
.,TRBV6-2/TRBV6-3,.,TRBJ1-5,CASSYLPGTNNQPQHF,TGTGCCAGCAGTTACCTCCCTGGGACGAACAATCAGCCCCAGCATTTT
many,TRBV19,TRBD1,TRBJ2-2,CATPSRTGDTGELFF,TGTGCCACCCCCTCAAGGACAGGGGACACCGGGGAGCTGTTTTTT
many,TRBV20-1,.,TRBJ1-5,CSGWDNNQPQHF,TGCAGTGGGTGGGACAACAATCAGCCCCAGCATTTT
many,TRBV5-8,TRBD1,TRBJ1-5,CASSSRDRGLFPPQHF,TGTGCCAGCAGCTCCCGGGACAGGGGGCTCTTCCCGCCCCAGCATTTT
many,TRBV28,.,TRBJ1-1,CASSFAVLRGLNTEAFF,TGTGCCAGCAGTTTTGCGGTTTTACGGGGGCTGAACACTGAAGCTTTCTTT
many,TRBV5-5,.,TRBJ2-7,CASSSGVRPYEQYF,TGTGCCAGCAGTTCGGGGGTCAGGCCCTACGAGCAGTACTTC
.,TRBV27,TRBD1,TRBJ1-1,CASRDRGGAEAFF,TGTGCCAGCAGGGACAGGGGCGGTGCTGAAGCTTTCTTT
many,TRBV3-1,TRBD2,TRBJ2-5,CASSRQGLAGLQETQYF,TGTGCCAGCAGCCGCCAGGGACTAGCGGGACTCCAAGAGACCCAGTACTTC
many,TRBV6-2/TRBV6-3,TRBD2,TRBJ2-7,CASSHPGWGLYEQYF,TGTGCCAGCAGTCATCCTGGGTGGGGACTATACGAGCAGTACTTC